This T cell receptor (beta chain) was identified in a study of T cells in Graves' hyperthyroidism and ophthalmopathy. Study-level findings and limits: Onset of ophthalmopathy came a median roughly 6.4 months after the model predicted it. Ophthalmopathy was told apart from stable hyperthyroidism by a 13 V-J model.

TCR beta CDR3 region amplification was performed from RNA transcripts. During a first-round RT-PCR of the TCR CDR3, the HTBI primer set was used. MiXCR, applied by TCRdb to the multiplex PCR reads, yields one record per CDR3 protein. The sample yields about 420,000 distinct CDR3 sequences, 15% to 18% seen once. The authors took PBMCs from roughly 10 ml fresh peripheral blood. Details on this clonotype: Its antigen is as yet unknown.

The sequencing sample was made of blood. The TCR was taken from a woman in her late teens or twenties with Graves' hyperthyroidism.

The CDR3 region has the DNA TGCGCCAGCAGCCGAGGACAGGGCGATCAGCCCCAGCATTTT. Amino acid sequence: CASSRGQGDQPQHF. J is TRBJ1-5 and V is TRBV4-1, with 8 bases fitting TRBD1. V was clipped by 4 bases and J by 5 bases; unmatched bases: 4. The germline CDR1 and CDR2 sequences are MGHRA and YSYEKL. This CDR3 comprises 14 residues.